This entry features one TCR beta chain sequence. This specimen comes from a study of lymphopenia after photon versus proton radiotherapy. The CDR3 has 15 residues. Germline CDR1 and CDR2: KGHSH and LQKENI. The V gene end was trimmed by 3 bases and the J gene end by 4 bases; junction bases not matched to a gene: 3. Method: immunoSEQ multiplex PCR; TCRdb's copy keeps in-frame clones and lacks some. The data show 70,000 or so clones, just under 95% seen once. The chain has TRBV18 and TRBJ2-7, with 13 bases fitting TRBD2. This TCR came from a woman aged 40 to 50 with cholangiocarcinoma. The source was peripheral blood, collected from a patient treated with photon-based radiotherapy. CDR3 nucleotide sequence: TGTGCCAGCTCACCCGGACTAGCGGGGGTTTACGAGCAGTACTTC. Translated, it gives CASSPGLAGVYEQYF.